Following are 13 T cell receptor beta chains from one sample sequenced in a study of metastatic and nonmetastatic thyroid tumors. Every patient underwent thyroid surgery untreated. TCRdb re-clonotyped the PCR reads through MiXCR. The table records 15,000 to 20,000 clones, 15% to 18% of them present only once. The source material was blood. These receptors were taken from a female donor with papillary thyroid cancer or a benign thyroid nodule (not recorded which). Some clones in this sample may be carry-over from other donors' samples.

The chain recombines TRBV20-1 with TRBJ2-7; 13 bases align to TRBD2. After removal of 3 bases from V and 7 bases from J, the junction contained 6 bases not matched to a gene. Germline V gene sequence: CDR1 DFQATT, CDR2 SNEGSKA (reference sequence). The CDR3 spans 14 residues. The DNA for the CDR3 is TGCAGTGCTAGTGGGGGACTAGCGGGATGTGAGCAGTACTTC. As protein: CSASGGLAGCEQYF.

By share of the sample, this clone is medium-sized. V is TRBV7-2 and J is TRBJ1-6; D perhaps matches TRBD1 (6 bases). The CDR3 has 16 residues. Trimming removed 5 bases at V and 10 bases at J, with 21 bases between. Germline CDR1 is SGHTA and CDR2 is FQGNSA. The CDR3 here is CASSPSQRGANSPLHF. The CDR3 DNA follows: TGTGCCAGCAGCCCCAGTCAACGGGGGGCGAACTCACCCCTCCACTTT. The entire variable domain, with the rest obtained from reference TRBV7-2 and TRBJ1-6, is as follows: GAGVSQSPSNKVTEKGKDVELRCDPISGHTALYWYRQSLGQGLEFLIYFQGNSAPDKSGLPSDRFSAERTGGSVSTLTIQRTQQEDSAVYLCASSPSQRGANSPLHFGNGTRLTVT.

In its sample, this clone ranks as medium-sized. V gene TRBV12-5 combines with J gene TRBJ1-6, with D tentatively TRBD1 (5 bases). The CDR3 totals 14 residues. Trimming stripped 1 base from V and 10 bases from J, with 11 bases between. Germline CDR1 and CDR2: LGHNT and FRNRAP. Here the CDR3 reads CASGLGRGGSPLHF. The CDR3 DNA follows: TGTGCTAGTGGTTTGGGTAGGGGCGGGTCACCCCTCCACTTT.

This clone is labeled as medium-sized (0.01 to 0.1%). The J gene is TRBJ1-2, the V gene TRBV30; TRBD1 matches at 10 bases. Germline-derived CDR1 and CDR2 are GTSNPN and SVGIG (reference sequence). The CDR3 covers 15 residues. Trimming took 3 bases from V and 8 from J; bases not matched to a gene: 12. The CDR3 region is CAWRLTGTGVGGYTF. The CDR3, as DNA: TGTGCCTGGAGGTTAACCGGGACAGGGGTCGGGGGCTACACCTTC.

By frequency in the sample, this clone is medium-sized (0.01 to 0.1%). V is TRBV19 and J is TRBJ1-2, with D possibly TRBD1 on 5 matching bases. This CDR3 has 12 amino acids. Between the trimmed V and J ends, which lost 4 bases and 10 bases, there was a span of 13 bases. Per the germline V gene, CDR1 is LNHDA and CDR2 is SQIVND (reference sequence). The CDR3 coding sequence is TGTGCCAGTAGTACCGGACCCAGGGACTACACCTTC. This codes for CASSTGPRDYTF.

This clone has only a few counts. A much larger clone differs by one base, so this may be a read error. The chain couples TRBV5-6 to TRBJ2-2; D gene ambiguous. The V gene's germline CDR1 is SGHDT and CDR2 YYEEEE. This CDR3 region has 15 residues. Trimming stripped 4 bases from V and 4 bases from J, with 14 bases between. The CDR3 DNA reads TGTGCCAGCAGCGTTATCGGCCGCCCCACCGGGGAGCTGTTTTTT. This encodes CASSVIGRPTGELFF.

V gene TRBV10-2 combines with J gene TRBJ2-6; TRBD1 might be the D (6 bases). The CDR3 sequence is 18 residues long. V was cut by 2 bases and J by 0 bases, with 14 bases left in between. CDR1 is WSHSY and CDR2 is SAAADI in the germline V gene. CDR3 coding DNA: TGCGCCAGCAGTGAGAGGATGAGGGGGATCTCTGGGGCCAACGTCCTGACTTTC. Its protein is CASSERMRGISGANVLTF.

This clone was recorded many times. V and J are TRBV2 and TRBJ2-2; TRBD2 aligns across 14 bases. In germline, CDR1 is SNHLY, CDR2 FYNNEI. V shed 6 bases, J shed 1 base, and the junction held 4 bases outside the gene matches. CDR3 length: 17 residues. The CDR3 protein is CASRPGTSGGNTGELFF. The DNA for the CDR3 is TGTGCCAGCAGACCCGGGACTAGCGGGGGGAACACCGGGGAGCTGTTTTTT.

V usage is TRBV5-5 and J usage is TRBJ2-3, with D tentatively TRBD2 (7 bases). Per germline, CDR1 SGHKS and CDR2 YYEKEE (reference sequence). This CDR3 spans 14 amino acids. V gave up 6 bases and J gave up 4 bases, with 15 bases separating them. Here the CDR3 DNA reads TGTGCCAGCATCCGAGGCGGGGGCGCAGATACGCAGTATTTT. Its translation: CASIRGGGADTQYF.

The sample holds many counts of this clone. The chain carries TRBV5-1 and TRBJ2-5; D gene ambiguous. The ends were cut back, 1 base at V and 2 bases at J, with 12 bases in the middle. The CDR3 spans 15 residues. Looked up from germline, CDR1 is SGHRS and CDR2 is YFSETQ. CDR3 residues: CASSLTPTSQETQYF. Here the CDR3 DNA reads TGCGCCAGCAGCTTGACACCGACCTCACAAGAGACCCAGTACTTC. Drawing the rest from reference TRBV5-1 and TRBJ2-5, the complete variable domain is KAGVTQTPRYLIKTRGQQVTLSCSPISGHRSVSWYQQTPGQGLQFLFEYFSETQRNKGNFPGRFSGRQFSNSRSEMNVSTLELGDSALYLCASSLTPTSQETQYFGPGTRLLVL.

This clone has only a few counts. The chain carries TRBV19 and TRBJ1-5; tentatively, D is TRBD1 (5 bases). Germline loops: CDR1 LNHDA, CDR2 SQIVND (reference sequence). This CDR3 is 14 amino acids long. Trimming removed 5 bases at V and 4 bases at J, with 12 bases between. CDR3 region: CASSRDSGNQPQHF. The CDR3 DNA sequence: TGTGCCAGTAGTCGGGACTCCGGAAATCAGCCCCAGCATTTT.

This clone appeared many times. This rearrangement joins TRBV10-3 to TRBJ1-3; 9 nucleotides align to TRBD1. Trimming at V came to 5 bases and at J to 2 bases, leaving 4 bases not matched to a gene. This CDR3 has 15 residues. CDR1 and CDR2 from the germline V gene are ENHRY and SYGVKD. CDR3 residues: CAISNRDRAGNTIYF. CDR3 DNA: TGTGCCATCAGTAACCGGGACAGGGCTGGAAACACCATATATTTT.

This clone was seen many times. This chain connects TRBV2 to TRBJ2-7; D possibly uses TRBD1 or TRBD2 (7 bases each). The CDR3 has 14 amino acids. Germline V CDR1 and CDR2: SNHLY, FYNNEI. The ends were cut back, 6 bases at V and 3 bases at J, with 15 bases in the middle. The CDR3 DNA sequence: TGTGCCAGCAGGGGGGGGACAGTCAACTACGAGCAGTACTTC. Its translation is CASRGGTVNYEQYF.